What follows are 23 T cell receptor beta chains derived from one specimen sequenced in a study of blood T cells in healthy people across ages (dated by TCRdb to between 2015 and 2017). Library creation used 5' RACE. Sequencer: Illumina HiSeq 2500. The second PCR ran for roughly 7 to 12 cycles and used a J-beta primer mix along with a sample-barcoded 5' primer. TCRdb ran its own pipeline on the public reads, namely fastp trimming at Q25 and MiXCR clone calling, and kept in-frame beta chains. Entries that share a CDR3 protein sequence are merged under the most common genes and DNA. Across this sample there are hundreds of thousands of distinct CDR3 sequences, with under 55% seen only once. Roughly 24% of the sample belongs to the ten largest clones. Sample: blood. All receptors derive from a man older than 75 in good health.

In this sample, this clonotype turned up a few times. The CDR3 nucleotides read TGCAGCACCTGGACTAGCGGAAGCACAGATACGCAGTATTTT. Translation: CSTWTSGSTDTQYF. The chain joins TRBV29-1 to TRBJ2-3; TRBD2 agrees at 10 bases. The V segment lost 8 bases and the J segment 0 bases; nucleotides outside the gene matches: 5. Germline CDR1 reads SQVTM; CDR2 reads ANQGSEA. CDR3 length: 14 residues.

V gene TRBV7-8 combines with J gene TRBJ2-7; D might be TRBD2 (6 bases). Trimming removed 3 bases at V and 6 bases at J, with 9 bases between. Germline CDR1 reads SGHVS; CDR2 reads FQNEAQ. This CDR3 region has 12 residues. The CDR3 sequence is CASSFRRAEQYF. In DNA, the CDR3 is TGTGCCAGCAGCTTTAGGAGGGCCGAGCAGTACTTC.

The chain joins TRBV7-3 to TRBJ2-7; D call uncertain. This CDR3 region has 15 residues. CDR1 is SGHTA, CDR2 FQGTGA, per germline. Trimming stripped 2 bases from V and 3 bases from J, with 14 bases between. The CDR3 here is CASSLSGSLIYEQYF. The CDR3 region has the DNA TGTGCCAGCAGCTTATCGGGCAGCCTAATCTACGAGCAGTACTTC.

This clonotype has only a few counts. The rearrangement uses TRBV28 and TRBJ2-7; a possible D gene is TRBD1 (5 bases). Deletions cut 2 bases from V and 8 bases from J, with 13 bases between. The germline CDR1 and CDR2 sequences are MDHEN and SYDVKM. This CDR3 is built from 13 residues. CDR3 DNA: TGTGCCAGCAGTTTAGACAGCCCCTATAAGCAGTACTTC. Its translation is CASSLDSPYKQYF. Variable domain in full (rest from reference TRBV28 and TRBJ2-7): DVKVTQSSRYLVKRTGEKVFLECVQDMDHENMFWYRQDPGLGLRLIYFSYDVKMKEKGDIPEGYSVSREKKERFSLILESASTNQTSMYLCASSLDSPYKQYFGPGTRLTVT.

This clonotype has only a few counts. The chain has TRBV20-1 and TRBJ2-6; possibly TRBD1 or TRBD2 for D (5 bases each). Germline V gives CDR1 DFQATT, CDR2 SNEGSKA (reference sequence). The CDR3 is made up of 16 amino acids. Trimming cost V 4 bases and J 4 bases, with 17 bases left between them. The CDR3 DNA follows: TGCAGTGCTATCCCCCCTCTCGGGACCGGGGCCAACGTCCTGACTTTC. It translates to CSAIPPLGTGANVLTF.

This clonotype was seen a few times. CDR3 nucleotides: TGCAGTGCTGGCTGGGGAACCCGACGGCAGTATTTT. Amino acid sequence: CSAGWGTRRQYF. The V and J genes are TRBV20-1 and TRBJ2-3, with D unclear. Germline CDR1 is DFQATT and CDR2 is SNEGSKA (reference sequence). This CDR3 spans 12 amino acids. The ends were cut back, 5 bases at V and 11 bases at J, with 17 bases in the middle.

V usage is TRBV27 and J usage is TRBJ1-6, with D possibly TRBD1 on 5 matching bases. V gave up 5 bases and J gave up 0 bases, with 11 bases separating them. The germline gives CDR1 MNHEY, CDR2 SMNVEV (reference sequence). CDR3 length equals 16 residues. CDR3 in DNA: TGTGCCAGCAGTATGACAGCCAGCTCCTATAATTCACCCCTCCACTTT. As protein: CASSMTASSYNSPLHF.

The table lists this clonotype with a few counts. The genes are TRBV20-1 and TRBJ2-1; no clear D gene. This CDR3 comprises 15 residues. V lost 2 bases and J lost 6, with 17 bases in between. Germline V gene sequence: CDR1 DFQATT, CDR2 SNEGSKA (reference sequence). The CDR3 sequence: CSARSQWGYGNEQFF. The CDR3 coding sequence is TGCAGTGCTAGATCGCAGTGGGGTTACGGCAATGAGCAGTTCTTC.

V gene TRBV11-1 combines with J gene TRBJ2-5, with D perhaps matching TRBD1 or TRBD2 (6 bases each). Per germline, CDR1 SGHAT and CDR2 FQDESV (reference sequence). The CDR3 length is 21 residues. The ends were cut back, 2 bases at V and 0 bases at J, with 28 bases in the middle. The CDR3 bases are TGTGCCAGCAGCTTAATTACGGGCGGGACAAGACGAGGGGTGTACCAAGAGACCCAGTACTTC. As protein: CASSLITGGTRRGVYQETQYF.

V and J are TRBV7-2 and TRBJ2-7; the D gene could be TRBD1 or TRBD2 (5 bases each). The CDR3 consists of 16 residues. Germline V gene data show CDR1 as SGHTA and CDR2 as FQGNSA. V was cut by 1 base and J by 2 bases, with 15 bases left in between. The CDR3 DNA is TGTGCCAGCAGCTTAGGGGGACGGGGAATCACCTACGAGCAGTACTTC. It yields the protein CASSLGGRGITYEQYF.

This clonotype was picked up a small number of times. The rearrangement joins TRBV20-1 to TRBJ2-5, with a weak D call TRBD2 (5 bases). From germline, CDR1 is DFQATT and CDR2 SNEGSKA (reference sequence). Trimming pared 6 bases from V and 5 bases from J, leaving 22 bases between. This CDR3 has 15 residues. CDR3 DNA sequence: TGCAGTGCCCCCCCGGGGTCCTCGAGGGCGGAGACCCAGTACTTC. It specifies CSAPPGSSRAETQYF.

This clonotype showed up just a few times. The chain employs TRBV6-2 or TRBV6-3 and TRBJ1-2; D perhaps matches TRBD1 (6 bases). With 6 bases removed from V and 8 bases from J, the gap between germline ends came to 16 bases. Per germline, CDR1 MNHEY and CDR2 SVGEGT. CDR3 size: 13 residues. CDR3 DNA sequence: TGTGCCAGCAGCTTACAGGGTTGGAGCGGCTACACCTTC. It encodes CASSLQGWSGYTF.

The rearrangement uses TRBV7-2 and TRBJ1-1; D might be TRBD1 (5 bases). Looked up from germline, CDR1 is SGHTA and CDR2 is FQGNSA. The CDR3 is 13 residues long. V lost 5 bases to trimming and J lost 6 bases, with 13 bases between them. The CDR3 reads CASSPGRFAEAFF. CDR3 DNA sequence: TGTGCCAGCAGCCCAGGGCGTTTCGCTGAAGCTTTCTTT.

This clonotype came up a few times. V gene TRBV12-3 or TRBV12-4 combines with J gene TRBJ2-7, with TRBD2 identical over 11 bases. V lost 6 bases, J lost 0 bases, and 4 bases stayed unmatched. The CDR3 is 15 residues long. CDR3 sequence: CASRLAGATSYEQYF. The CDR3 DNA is TGTGCCAGCAGACTAGCGGGAGCGACCTCCTACGAGCAGTACTTC.

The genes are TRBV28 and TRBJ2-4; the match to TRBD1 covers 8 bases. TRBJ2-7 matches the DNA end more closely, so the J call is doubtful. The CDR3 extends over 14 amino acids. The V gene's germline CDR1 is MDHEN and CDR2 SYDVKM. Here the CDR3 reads CASRLTGGRGEQYF. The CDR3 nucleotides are TGTGCCAGCAGACTTACAGGGGGGCGAGGCGAGCAGTACTTC.

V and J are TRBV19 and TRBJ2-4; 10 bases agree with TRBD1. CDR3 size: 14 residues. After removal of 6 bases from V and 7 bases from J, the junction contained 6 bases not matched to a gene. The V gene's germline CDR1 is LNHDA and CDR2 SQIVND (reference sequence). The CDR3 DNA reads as TGTGCCAGTAGCAGCCGGGACAGGGGTAACATTCAGTACTTC. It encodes CASSSRDRGNIQYF.

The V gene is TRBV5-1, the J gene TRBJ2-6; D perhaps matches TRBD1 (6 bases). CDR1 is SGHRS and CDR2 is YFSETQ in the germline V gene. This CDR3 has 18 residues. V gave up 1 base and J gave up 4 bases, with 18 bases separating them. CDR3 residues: CASSLNFARGSGANVLTF. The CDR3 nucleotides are TGCGCCAGCAGCTTGAATTTCGCCAGGGGCTCCGGGGCCAACGTCCTGACTTTC.

CDR3 amino acids: CASSSLGLAGFNEQFF. CDR3 bases: TGTGCCAGCAGTTCCTTGGGACTAGCGGGTTTTAATGAGCAGTTCTTC. The genes are TRBV28 and TRBJ2-1; 12 nucleotides agree with TRBD2. CDR3 size: 16 residues. Germline loops: CDR1 MDHEN, CDR2 SYDVKM. Trimming removed 4 bases from V and 7 bases from J; junction bases left unmatched: 8.

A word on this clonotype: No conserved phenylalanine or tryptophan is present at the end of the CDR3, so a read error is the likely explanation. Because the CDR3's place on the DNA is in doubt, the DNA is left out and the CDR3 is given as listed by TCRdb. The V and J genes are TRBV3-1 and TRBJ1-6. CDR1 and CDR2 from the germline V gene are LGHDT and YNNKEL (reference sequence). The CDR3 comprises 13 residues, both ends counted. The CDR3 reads CASSQDRDARIHY.

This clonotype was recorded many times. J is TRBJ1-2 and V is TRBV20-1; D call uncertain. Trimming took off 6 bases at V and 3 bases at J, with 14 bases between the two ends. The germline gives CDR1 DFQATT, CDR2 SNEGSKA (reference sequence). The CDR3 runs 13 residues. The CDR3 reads CSASPGVDYGYTF. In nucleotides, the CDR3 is TGCAGTGCCAGCCCAGGCGTTGACTATGGCTACACCTTC.

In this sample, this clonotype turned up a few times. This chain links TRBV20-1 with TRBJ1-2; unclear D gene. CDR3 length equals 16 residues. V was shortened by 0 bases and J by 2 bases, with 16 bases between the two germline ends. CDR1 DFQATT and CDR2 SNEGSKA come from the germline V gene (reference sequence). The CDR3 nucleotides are TGCAGTGCTAGAGACCCCCCAAGGATGGCAAACTATGGCTACACCTTC. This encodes CSARDPPRMANYGYTF.

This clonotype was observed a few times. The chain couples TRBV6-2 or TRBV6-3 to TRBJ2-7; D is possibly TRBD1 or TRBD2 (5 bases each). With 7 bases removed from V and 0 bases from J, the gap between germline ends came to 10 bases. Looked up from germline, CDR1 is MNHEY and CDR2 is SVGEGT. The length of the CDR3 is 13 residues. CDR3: CASTGLSSYEQYF. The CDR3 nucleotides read TGTGCCAGCACGGGGCTTAGCTCCTACGAGCAGTACTTC.

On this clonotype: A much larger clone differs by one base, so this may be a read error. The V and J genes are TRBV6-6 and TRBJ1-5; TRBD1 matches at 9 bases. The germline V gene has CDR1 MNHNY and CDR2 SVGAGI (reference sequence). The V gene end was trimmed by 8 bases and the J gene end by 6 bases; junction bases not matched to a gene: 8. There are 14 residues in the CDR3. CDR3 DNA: TGTGCCAGCCTGGGACAGGGCAGGAGTCAGCCCCAGCATTTT. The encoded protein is CASLGQGRSQPQHF.